The 11 T cell receptor beta chains listed next were all sequenced from one sample in a study of shared clonotypes between healthy human individuals. Libraries were prepared by immunoSEQ multiplex PCR; TCRdb keeps only in-frame clonotypes and omits some of them. The sample records over a million clones, over 95% being singletons. Sequenced material: naive CD4+ T cells sorted from blood. Subset here: CD45RA+ positively selected. The receptors originated from a man aged 25-45 years in good health.

This rearrangement joins TRBV7-9 to TRBJ2-7, with 9 positions matching TRBD2. V lost 5 bases, J lost 3 bases, and 14 bases stayed unmatched. Germline V gene lookup returns CDR1 SEHNR and CDR2 FQNEAQ (reference sequence). The CDR3 sequence is 17 residues long. Here the CDR3 reads CASSSRSGASGIYEQYF. CDR3 DNA sequence: TGTGCCAGCAGCAGCAGATCCGGGGCTAGCGGGATCTACGAGCAGTACTTC.

This chain links TRBV19 with TRBJ1-5, with D unresolved. The CDR3 extends over 16 amino acids. The germline CDR1 and CDR2 sequences are LNHDA and SQIVND (reference sequence). V gave up 5 bases and J gave up 4 bases, with 18 bases separating them. The CDR3 nucleotides read TGTGCCAGTAGTGGAAAGGATTTCCCCGGTAATCAGCCCCAGCATTTT. Its protein is CASSGKDFPGNQPQHF.

This clone came up once. This rearrangement joins TRBV28 to TRBJ2-3; D is undetermined. Trimming left V 6 bases short and J 0 bases short, with 22 bases between. CDR3 length: 18 amino acids. The germline gives CDR1 MDHEN, CDR2 SYDVKM. CDR3 region: CASSLDRWPNTSTDTQYF. In nucleotides, the CDR3 is TGTGCCAGCAGCCTTGATCGATGGCCTAACACAAGCACAGATACGCAGTATTTT.

The J gene is TRBJ2-1, the V gene TRBV18, with 11 bases that match TRBD2. Trimming removed 3 bases from V and 7 bases from J; junction bases left unmatched: 8. CDR1 and CDR2 (germline): KGHSH, LQKENI. The CDR3 is made up of 16 amino acids. CDR3 loop: CASSPLPGLAVNEQFF. Written as DNA, the CDR3 is TGTGCCAGCTCACCTTTACCGGGACTAGCGGTGAATGAGCAGTTCTTC.

This clone was seen just once. This chain links TRBV29-1 with TRBJ2-1; no clear D gene. Germline CDR1 reads SQVTM; CDR2 reads ANQGSEA. The CDR3 runs 10 residues. V lost 6 bases and J 10 bases, leaving 10 bases between the germline ends. CDR3 amino acids: CSVGFKEQFF. CDR3 DNA sequence: TGCAGCGTCGGATTCAAGGAGCAGTTCTTC.

The chain couples TRBV18 to TRBJ2-3, with 7 nucleotides matching TRBD1. CDR1 and CDR2 (germline): KGHSH, LQKENI. After removal of 2 bases from V and 0 bases from J, the junction contained 5 bases not matched to a gene. CDR3 length: 16 amino acids. The CDR3 loop is CASSPMGTASTDTQYF. In DNA form, the CDR3 reads TGTGCCAGCTCACCAATGGGGACAGCTAGCACAGATACGCAGTATTTT.

The CDR3 DNA reads as TGTGCCAGCCGGGATGTCACTCGCACAGATACGCAGTATTTT. It yields the protein CASRDVTRTDTQYF. The J gene is TRBJ2-3, the V gene TRBV6-5; possibly TRBD2 for D (5 bases). V lost 8 bases, J lost 1 base, and 13 bases lay in between. The CDR3 sequence is 14 residues long. Germline CDR1 reads MNHEY; CDR2 reads SVGAGI.

This chain uses TRBV4-1 with TRBJ1-1, with unresolved D. The germline V and J ends were trimmed by 0 bases and 1 base, with 6 bases remaining between them. CDR3 length: 14 residues. Germline-derived CDR1 and CDR2 are MGHRA and YSYEKL. CDR3 nucleotide sequence: TGCGCCAGCAGCCAAGACAGCCGGAACACTGAAGCTTTCTTT. As protein: CASSQDSRNTEAFF.

The V call is TRBV6-6, the J call TRBJ2-1; 7 bases fit TRBD1. Germline V lookup: CDR1 MNHNY, CDR2 SVGAGI (reference sequence). The V gene end was trimmed by 6 bases and the J gene end by 6 bases; junction bases not matched to a gene: 8. There are 14 residues in the CDR3. In nucleotides, the CDR3 is TGTGCCAGCAGCGACAGGGACAAGGGCAATGAGCAGTTCTTC. It translates to CASSDRDKGNEQFF.

This chain joins TRBV5-4 and TRBJ2-2; 12 positions agree with TRBD2. The trim removed 6 bases at V and 3 bases at J, leaving 15 bases unmatched. The germline CDR1 and CDR2 sequences are SGHNT and YYREEE (reference sequence). CDR3 length: 19 amino acids. CDR3 residues: CASTKTGLAGGRDTGELFF. In DNA, the CDR3 is TGTGCCAGCACCAAAACTGGTCTAGCGGGAGGGCGGGACACCGGGGAGCTGTTTTTT.

This rearrangement joins TRBV2 to TRBJ2-2, with TRBD1 matching 7 bases. The CDR3 loop spans 15 amino acids. Per the germline V gene, CDR1 is SNHLY and CDR2 is FYNNEI. Unmatched junction bases numbered 5, after V lost 5 bases and J lost 2 bases. DNA for the CDR3: TGTGCCAGCAGTCTGAGGACAGGAAACACCGGGGAGCTGTTTTTT. Amino acid sequence: CASSLRTGNTGELFF.